The 24 T cell receptor beta chains in this list originate from one sample, sequenced in a study of post-analysis software for immune sequencing data. Antigen specificity for these receptors is unknown. General study points: With TRBV5-6, TRBV5-1 and TRBV20-1 included, about five TRBV segments were more frequent in patients than in controls.

Prepared TCR beta cDNA libraries contained unique molecular identifiers. TCRdb independently ran MiXCR on the PCR reads; one entry per CDR3 protein. The sample comprises approximately 400,000 distinct CDR3 sequences, about a third of which are singletons, and 10% to 15% rests with the top ten. The specimen sequenced was blood. All receptors come from a girl under 18 with multiple sclerosis.

This clonotype has just a few counts. The chain links TRBV29-1 to TRBJ2-3; D gene uncertain. Trimming took off 4 bases at V and 0 bases at J, with 17 bases between the two ends. Germline-derived CDR1 and CDR2 are SQVTM and ANQGSEA. This CDR3 comprises 16 residues. CDR3 protein: CSVAAARVTSTDTQYF. Written as DNA, the CDR3 is TGCAGCGTTGCCGCCGCTAGGGTAACTAGCACAGATACGCAGTATTTT.

The J gene is TRBJ2-1, the V gene TRBV12-3 or TRBV12-4, with 9 nucleotides matching TRBD2. The CDR3 spans 14 residues. V shed 6 bases and J 8 bases; nucleotides not matched to a gene: 8. The chain's CDR3 is CASRKGLAAHEQFF. The DNA of the CDR3 is TGTGCCAGCAGAAAGGGACTAGCCGCGCATGAGCAGTTCTTC.

This clonotype was observed a handful of times. The gene calls are TRBV5-6 and TRBJ2-1; 9 nucleotides match TRBD1. Germline CDR1 is SGHDT and CDR2 is YYEEEE. The CDR3 consists of 15 residues. V gave up 2 bases and J gave up 8 bases; unmatched junction bases: 8. The CDR3 here is CASSFPGQGYDEQFF. In nucleotides, the CDR3 is TGTGCCAGCAGCTTCCCGGGACAGGGTTACGATGAGCAGTTCTTC.

This clonotype has just a few counts. CDR3 loop: CSASPRLAGAEQYF. In nucleotides, the CDR3 is TGCAGTGCTAGCCCTCGGCTAGCGGGGGCCGAGCAGTACTTC. This rearrangement joins TRBV20-1 to TRBJ2-5; 10 bases are shared with TRBD2. The DNA end is more similar to TRBJ2-7, so the J call may be wrong. The CDR3 runs to 14 residues. Looked up from germline, CDR1 is DFQATT and CDR2 is SNEGSKA (reference sequence).

For this clonotype: Being one base from a much bigger clone, this may be a read error. The chain recombines TRBV7-2 with TRBJ2-5, with D maybe TRBD2 (6 bases). The CDR3 covers 13 residues. The germline CDR1 and CDR2 sequences are SGHTA and FQGNSA. CDR3 region: CASSLGGEETLYF. CDR3 DNA: TGTGCCAGCAGCTTAGGGGGGGAAGAGACCCTGTACTTC.

Regarding this clonotype: Relative to the germline gene, one junction end is altered; a read error may explain this. This chain joins TRBV7-2 and TRBJ1-2; no clear D gene. Germline-derived CDR1 and CDR2 are SGHTA and FQGNSA. There are 13 residues in the CDR3. CDR3 protein: CASSLNGRYGCTF. The CDR3 DNA reads as TGTGCCAGCAGCTTGAACGGGAGGTATGGCTGCACCTTC.

Only one count was recorded for this clonotype. The chain joins TRBV10-1 to TRBJ1-6, with TRBD1 matching 7 bases. This CDR3 has 17 residues. Germline V gene sequence: CDR1 WNHNN, CDR2 SYGVQD (reference sequence). Trimming took 2 bases from V and 8 from J; bases not matched to a gene: 12. CDR3 loop: CASSEVRTGVLHSPLHF. The DNA for the CDR3 is TGCGCCAGCAGTGAGGTCAGAACAGGGGTTCTACATTCACCCCTCCACTTT.

This clonotype showed up just once. This chain links TRBV20-1 with TRBJ2-7; unclear D gene. Germline loops: CDR1 DFQATT, CDR2 SNEGSKA (reference sequence). Trimming took 4 bases from V and 2 from J, leaving 9 bases between them. The CDR3 consists of 12 residues. The CDR3 nucleotides are TGCAGTGCTAAGGGAATTCCCTACGAGCAGTACTTC. Its protein product is CSAKGIPYEQYF.

In its sample, this clonotype was seen a few times. The V and J genes are TRBV6-1 and TRBJ2-3; 9 positions match TRBD2. The CDR3 runs to 18 residues. Trimming removed 0 bases from V and 0 bases from J; junction bases left unmatched: 7. The V gene's germline CDR1 is MNHNS and CDR2 SASEGT. CDR3 in amino acids: CASSEALLAGPSTDTQYF. CDR3 bases: TGTGCCAGCAGTGAAGCGCTCCTAGCGGGGCCTAGCACAGATACGCAGTATTTT.

This clonotype was detected only a few times. This chain links TRBV6-5 with TRBJ2-7, with 10 bases aligning to TRBD2. CDR1 and CDR2 from the germline V gene are MNHEY and SVGAGI. V trimming: 10 bases; J trimming: 5 bases; junction bases outside the gene matches: 11. This CDR3 has 14 residues. The CDR3 DNA reads TGTGCCACCTGCGGGGTCCTAGCGGGGGACGAGCAGTACTTC. It yields the protein CATCGVLAGDEQYF.

This clonotype showed up just a few times. The V gene is TRBV7-9, the J gene TRBJ2-5, with D maybe TRBD2 (6 bases). V lost 5 bases to trimming and J lost 4 bases, with 20 bases between them. The CDR3 runs to 16 residues. CDR1 is SEHNR, CDR2 FQNEAQ, per germline (reference sequence). CDR3 DNA: TGTGCCAGCAGCCCCTTAGGAGGGGCCTTATTAGAGACCCAGTACTTC. Amino acids: CASSPLGGALLETQYF.

This clonotype was detected a few times. The V gene is TRBV7-9, the J gene TRBJ2-7; a weak D match, TRBD2 (6 bases). The CDR3 runs 17 residues. The V and J ends lost 4 bases and 1 base respectively, with 20 bases between them. Germline CDR1 SEHNR, CDR2 FQNEAQ (reference sequence). This CDR3 is CASSSPQGGTESYEQYF. In nucleotides, the CDR3 is TGTGCCAGCAGCTCTCCTCAAGGCGGGACCGAATCCTACGAGCAGTACTTC.

This clonotype was counted between two and nine times. This rearrangement joins TRBV7-2 to TRBJ2-3; TRBD2 matches 13 bases. The CDR3 is 17 residues long. The ends lost 5 bases at V and 1 base at J; junction bases unmatched: 6. From germline, CDR1 is SGHTA and CDR2 FQGNSA. In DNA form, the CDR3 reads TGTGCCAGCAGCGGCCGACTAGCGGGGGGAGGCACAGATACGCAGTATTTT. It yields the protein CASSGRLAGGGTDTQYF.

This clonotype was counted only a few times. V usage is TRBV4-1 and J usage is TRBJ2-1; 7 nucleotides match TRBD2. Germline-derived CDR1 and CDR2 are MGHRA and YSYEKL. Trimming took 4 bases from V and 4 from J; bases not matched to a gene: 13. This CDR3 contains 17 residues. CDR3 amino acids: CASSPRLSRGGYNEQFF. The CDR3 region has the DNA TGCGCCAGCAGCCCCCGTCTCTCCCGCGGGGGTTACAATGAGCAGTTCTTC.

V and J are TRBV6-5 and TRBJ2-2, with D tentatively TRBD1 (6 bases). Germline loops: CDR1 MNHEY, CDR2 SVGAGI. V was shortened by 5 bases and J by 4 bases, with 20 bases between the two germline ends. The CDR3 length is 17 residues. CDR3 sequence: CASSPPDRRGTTGELFF. CDR3 DNA sequence: TGTGCCAGCAGTCCTCCTGACAGGAGAGGTACCACCGGGGAGCTGTTTTTT.

This clonotype turned up a few times. The chain couples TRBV7-3 to TRBJ2-1; tentatively, D is TRBD2 (5 bases). This CDR3 has 15 amino acids. Germline-derived CDR1 and CDR2 are SGHTA and FQGTGA. Trimming shortened V by 5 bases and J by 0 bases, and 11 bases separated the two germline ends. In DNA form, the CDR3 reads TGTGCCAGCAGCCCCGGGGTGAGCTCCTACAATGAGCAGTTCTTC. Translating gives CASSPGVSSYNEQFF.

This chain joins TRBV20-1 and TRBJ2-1, with 8 bases aligning to TRBD2. The germline V gene encodes CDR1 DFQATT and CDR2 SNEGSKA (reference sequence). Trimming took 0 bases from V and 4 from J; bases not matched to a gene: 8. There are 16 residues in the CDR3. The CDR3 DNA is TGCAGTGCTAGAGATCCGGGGGGGGGAGTTTACAATGAGCAGTTCTTC. Its protein is CSARDPGGGVYNEQFF.

This chain links TRBV6-1 with TRBJ2-3; 7 nucleotides line up with TRBD2. V lost 7 bases to trimming and J lost 5 bases; unmatched junction nucleotides: 6. The CDR3 contains 13 residues. Germline CDR1 is MNHNS and CDR2 is SASEGT. The CDR3: CASNRREGDTQYF. CDR3 in DNA: TGTGCCAGCAATCGAAGGGAGGGAGATACGCAGTATTTT.

As to this clonotype: A much larger clone lies a single base off, so this may be a read error. The chain has TRBV25-1 and TRBJ2-5; 7 bases are shared with TRBD1. The J segment lost 1 base and the V segment lost 3 bases, leaving 8 bases of the junction unmatched. Per germline, CDR1 MGHDK and CDR2 SYGVNS. The CDR3 covers 16 residues. The CDR3 region is CASSDRDSGPQETQYF. In DNA form, the CDR3 reads TGTGCCAGCAGTGACCGGGACAGTGGACCCCAAGAGACCCAGTACTTC.

This clonotype has only a few counts. The J gene is TRBJ2-7, the V gene TRBV7-2; D gene ambiguous. The CDR3 contains 15 residues. Trimming removed 2 bases from V and 0 bases from J, with 11 bases in between. CDR1 is SGHTA, CDR2 FQGNSA, per germline. In DNA, the CDR3 is TGTGCCAGCAGCTTACGAGATGGCGGCTCCTACGAGCAGTACTTC. Translated, it gives CASSLRDGGSYEQYF.

V usage is TRBV9 and J usage is TRBJ1-1; 7 bases map to TRBD1. The CDR3 spans 15 residues. The ends lost 6 bases at V and 4 bases at J; junction bases unmatched: 12. CDR1 SGDLS and CDR2 YYNGEE come from the germline V gene. The CDR3 here is CASTSSPQGSTEAFF. The CDR3 region has the DNA TGTGCCAGCACCTCATCGCCACAGGGGAGCACTGAAGCTTTCTTT.

This clonotype was counted between two and nine times. This chain connects TRBV19 to TRBJ2-5; a possible D gene is TRBD2 (5 bases). Trimming took 3 bases from V and 2 from J, leaving 13 bases between them. The CDR3 is made up of 15 amino acids. CDR1 LNHDA and CDR2 SQIVND come from the germline V gene (reference sequence). The chain's CDR3 is CASSMTGISQETQYF. In DNA form, the CDR3 reads TGTGCCAGTAGTATGACGGGGATATCACAAGAGACCCAGTACTTC.

This chain joins TRBV7-8 and TRBJ1-5; D not resolved. The CDR3 runs to 15 residues. Trimming took 2 bases from V and 4 from J, leaving 12 bases between them. Per germline, CDR1 SGHVS and CDR2 FQNEAQ. The CDR3 spells CASSLSPNANQPQHF. The CDR3 DNA sequence: TGTGCCAGCAGCTTAAGTCCGAATGCGAATCAGCCCCAGCATTTT.

This clonotype was detected ten times or more. The J gene is TRBJ1-2, the V gene TRBV15; 8 positions match TRBD1. Germline V gives CDR1 LNHNV, CDR2 YYDKDF (reference sequence). This CDR3 has 15 amino acids. J was trimmed by 4 bases and V by 5 bases; bases with no gene match: 9. CDR3 sequence: CATSPMDRDAYGYTF. CDR3 in DNA: TGTGCCACCAGCCCTATGGACAGGGACGCCTATGGCTACACCTTC.